Following are 2 T cell receptor beta chains from one sample sequenced in a study of blood T cell repertoires in COVID-19. Clones were read by immunoSEQ multiplex PCR, and TCRdb kept only the in-frame ones, dropping some. Seen here are 130,000 to 150,000 clones, over 60% observed once, and the top ten hold roughly 14%. The sequencing sample was made of peripheral blood. These receptors came from an older man with acute or convalescent COVID-19.

J is TRBJ2-7 and V is TRBV6-5; no clear D gene. From germline, CDR1 is MNHEY and CDR2 SVGAGI. With 2 bases removed from V and 0 bases from J, the gap between germline ends came to 11 bases. The CDR3 totals 15 residues. CDR3: CASSYTWAASYEQYF. The CDR3 DNA reads as TGTGCCAGCAGTTACACGTGGGCCGCCTCCTACGAGCAGTACTTC.

The chain links TRBV7-3 to TRBJ2-5; 7 bases line up with TRBD1. The V gene's germline CDR1 is SGHTA and CDR2 FQGTGA. This CDR3 has 14 residues. J was trimmed by 4 bases and V by 3 bases; bases with no gene match: 5. This CDR3 is CASSLTGTVETQYF. The CDR3 bases are TGTGCCAGCAGCTTGACAGGGACAGTAGAGACCCAGTACTTC.